This T cell receptor beta chain was captured by sequencing in a study of cytomegalovirus exposure and HLA in healthy donors. 60 Vbeta and 13 Jbeta primers were used in PCR. Libraries were prepared by immunoSEQ multiplex PCR; TCRdb keeps only in-frame clonotypes and omits some of them. The sample includes approximately 100,000 clones, around 82% of them seen just once. This CDR3 has 14 residues. Germline V gene sequence: CDR1 SQVTM, CDR2 ANQGSEA. The V gene lost 0 bases and the J gene lost 4 bases, with 12 bases spanning the gap. Sequencing was performed on PBMCs. This sequence originates from a young woman in good health and CMV-seropositive. This sequence joins TRBV29-1 and TRBJ1-2, with D unclear. The DNA for the CDR3 is TGCAGCGTTGAAGAAGACGAGGGAATCTATGGCTACACCTTC. Its protein is CSVEEDEGIYGYTF.